This TCR beta chain was captured by sequencing in a study of T cells in Graves' hyperthyroidism and ophthalmopathy. The sample holds many counts of this clonotype. Its antigen is unidentified. Trimming removed 5 bases from V and 2 bases from J, with 15 bases in between. This CDR3 comprises 14 residues. The germline V gene has CDR1 DFQATT and CDR2 SNEGSKA (reference sequence). Study-level results: The model made its ophthalmopathy prediction, and onset followed a median approximately six months later.

TCR beta CDR3 sequences were amplified from RNA transcripts. The HTBI primer set was used in a first-round RT-PCR of the TCR CDR3. Each CDR3 protein gets one entry after TCRdb re-called the multiplex PCR reads with MiXCR. The sample consists of around 290,000 distinct CDR3 sequences, around 15% of them appearing once. Material for sequencing was blood. The receptor comes from a woman in her sixties with Graves' ophthalmopathy. V is TRBV20-1 and J is TRBJ1-1; D call uncertain. For the CDR3, the DNA is TGCAGTGCTGAGGAGACCACCAAAAACACTGAAGCTTTCTTT. Translating it yields CSAEETTKNTEAFF.